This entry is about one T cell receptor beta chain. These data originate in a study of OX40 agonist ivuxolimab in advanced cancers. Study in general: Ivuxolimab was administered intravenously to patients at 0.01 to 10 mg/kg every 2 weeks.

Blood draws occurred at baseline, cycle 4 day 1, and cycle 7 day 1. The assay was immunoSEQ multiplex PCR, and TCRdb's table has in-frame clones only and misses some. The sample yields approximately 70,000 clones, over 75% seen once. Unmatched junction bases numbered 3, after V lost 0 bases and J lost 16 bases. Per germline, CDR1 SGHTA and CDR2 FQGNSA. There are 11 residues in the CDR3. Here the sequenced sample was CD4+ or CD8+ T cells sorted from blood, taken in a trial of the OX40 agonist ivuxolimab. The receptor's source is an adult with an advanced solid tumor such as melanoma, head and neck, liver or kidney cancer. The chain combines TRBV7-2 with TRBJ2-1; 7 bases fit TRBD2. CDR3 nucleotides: TGTGCCAGCAGCTTAGCGCGGGAGCTATTCTTC. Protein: CASSLARELFF.